Listed here is a single T cell receptor (beta chain). Its antigen remains unknown. Cells were stimulated with overlapping HIV-1 Gag 15-mer peptides. CD40L/CD69 double-negative CD45RO-high memory CD4+ T cells were collected. The libraries were made with immunoSEQ version 4 in survey mode. Genomic DNA was diluted to around 10 ng/uL, up to roughly 1 ug per sample. TCRdb keeps only in-frame clones here, not all; method: immunoSEQ multiplex PCR. The sample lists about 40,000 clones, 78% seen once, with approximately 15% in the top ten. The V end lost 0 bases, the J end lost 3 bases, and 7 bases lay between the germline ends. Germline V gene data show CDR1 as SGHNT and CDR2 as YYREEE (reference sequence). The CDR3 sequence is 14 residues long. This record comes from a study of persistence of HIV-infected CD4 T cells. The overall study: The sample holds CD4+ T cells responsive to CMV or HIV-1 Gag.

Study findings and constraints: TCRbeta richness was lower in CMV- and Gag-responding cells than in anti-CD3/anti-CD28-responding cells.

The sample consisted of CD4+ T cells sorted from PBMCs after roughly 18-hour stimulation, taken from a patient who received antiretroviral therapy. The clonotype was recovered from an adult man with HIV who was CMV-seropositive. The gene calls are TRBV5-4 and TRBJ2-1; D is perhaps TRBD1 (5 bases). Here the CDR3 reads CASSLGQGYNEQFF. CDR3 in DNA: TGTGCCAGCAGCTTGGGGCAGGGCTACAATGAGCAGTTCTTC.